This TCR beta chain was identified in a study of cytomegalovirus exposure and HLA in healthy donors. Broader study findings: It was assumed in the presence/absence analyses that sequencing depth was roughly uniform across donors. The authors reported that TCR beta sequences could predict HLA-A and HLA-B alleles. These predictions were accurate for most subjects in the first cohort.

The CDR3 is made up of 16 amino acids. The V gene's germline CDR1 is SGHRS and CDR2 YFSETQ. J gave up 10 bases and V 0 bases, and 10 bases lay outside the gene matches. The PCR employed 60 Vbeta primers together with 13 Jbeta primers. The repertoire was sequenced with immunoSEQ multiplex PCR; TCRdb's copy has only in-frame clones and lacks some. The sample gives 65,000 or so clones, 70% to 80% of which show up once; approximately 3.5% is in the top ten. Only a few counts were recorded for this clone. What it recognizes is unknown. This TCR was sampled from a woman between 40 and 50 years old in good health and CMV-seropositive. The sequenced sample was PBMCs. The chain has TRBV5-1 and TRBJ1-6; TRBD1 aligns across 7 bases. This CDR3 is CASSLDGQGVRSPLHF. The DNA for the CDR3 is TGCGCCAGCAGCTTGGACGGGCAGGGGGTAAGATCACCCCTCCACTTT.